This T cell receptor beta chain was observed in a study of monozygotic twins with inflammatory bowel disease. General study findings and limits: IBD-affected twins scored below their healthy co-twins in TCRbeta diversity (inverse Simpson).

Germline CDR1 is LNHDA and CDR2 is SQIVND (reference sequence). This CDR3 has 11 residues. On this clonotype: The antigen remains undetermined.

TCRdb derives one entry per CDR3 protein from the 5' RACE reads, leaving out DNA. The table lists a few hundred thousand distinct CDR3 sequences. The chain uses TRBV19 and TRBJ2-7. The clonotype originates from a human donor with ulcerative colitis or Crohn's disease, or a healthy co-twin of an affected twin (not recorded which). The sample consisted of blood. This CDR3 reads CASSHGYEQYF.